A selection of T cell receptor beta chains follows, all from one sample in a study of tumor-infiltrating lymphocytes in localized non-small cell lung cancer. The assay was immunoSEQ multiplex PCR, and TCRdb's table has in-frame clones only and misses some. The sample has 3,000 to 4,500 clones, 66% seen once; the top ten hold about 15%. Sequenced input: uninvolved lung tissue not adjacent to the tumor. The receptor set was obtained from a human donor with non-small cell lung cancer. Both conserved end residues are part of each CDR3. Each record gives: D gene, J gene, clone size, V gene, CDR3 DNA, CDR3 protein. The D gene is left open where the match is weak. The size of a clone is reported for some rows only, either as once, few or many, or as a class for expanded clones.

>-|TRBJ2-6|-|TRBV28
TGTGCCATTAGCAGAGGTTCTGGGGCCAACGTCCTGACTTTC
CAISRGSGANVLTF
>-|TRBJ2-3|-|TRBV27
TGTGCCAGCAGGAGACTCCAGGGACGGGACACAGATACGCAGTATTTT
CASRRLQGRDTDTQYF
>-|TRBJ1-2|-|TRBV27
TGTGCCAGCAGTTTCTCACCGCAGGGGAACTATGGCTACACCTTC
CASSFSPQGNYGYTF
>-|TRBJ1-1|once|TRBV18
TGTGCCAGCTCACCATCGGCACAGGCTGAAGCTTTCTTT
CASSPSAQAEAFF
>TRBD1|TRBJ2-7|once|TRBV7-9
TGTGCCAGTGGAGACAGGGCCTACGAGCAGTACTTC
CASGDRAYEQYF
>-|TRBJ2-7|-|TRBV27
TGTGCCAGCAGTTTATTTGGGGGGCCGGGCGAGCAGTACTTC
CASSLFGGPGEQYF
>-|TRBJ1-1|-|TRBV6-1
TGTGCCAGCAGTGAAGCGGGAAATACTGAAGCTTTCTTT
CASSEAGNTEAFF
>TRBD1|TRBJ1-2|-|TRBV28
TGTGCCAGCGGACAGGACTATGGCTACACCTTC
CASGQDYGYTF
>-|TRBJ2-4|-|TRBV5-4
TGTGCCAGCAGCTTGGGGTCAGCCAAAAACATTCAGTACTTC
CASSLGSAKNIQYF
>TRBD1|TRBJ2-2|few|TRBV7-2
TGTGCCAGCAGCCCGGGGGTTGGACAGGGTACGGGGGAGCTGTTTTTT
CASSPGVGQGTGELFF
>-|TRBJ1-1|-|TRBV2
TGTGCCAGTCAATCTCTAACCCCCGGGAACAGACTCATGAACACTGAAGCTTTCTTT
CASQSLTPGNRLMNTEAFF
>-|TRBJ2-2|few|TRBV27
TGTGCCAGCAGTTCTAGTAACACCGGGGAGCTGTTTTTT
CASSSSNTGELFF
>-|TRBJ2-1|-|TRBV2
TGTGCCAGCAGGGACTACAGGGGAGCGAGTAATGAGCAGTTCTTC
CASRDYRGASNEQFF
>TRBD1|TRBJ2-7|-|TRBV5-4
TGTGCCAGCAGCTTTGGCACAGGGGGAACCTACGAGCAGTACTTC
CASSFGTGGTYEQYF
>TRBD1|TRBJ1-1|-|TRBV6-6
TGTGCCAGCAGTAAGAGACAAGGGACAGTTAACACTGAAGCTTTCTTT
CASSKRQGTVNTEAFF
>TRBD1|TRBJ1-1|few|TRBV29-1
TGCAGCGTTGCGGACAGGGGCAATGAAGCTTTCTTT
CSVADRGNEAFF
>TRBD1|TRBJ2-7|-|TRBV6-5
TGTGCCAGCAGTTACGGGTATACAGGGGACCTCTACGAGCAGTACTTC
CASSYGYTGDLYEQYF
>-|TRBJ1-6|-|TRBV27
TGTGCCAGCGGTCCCGACAGCTATAATTCACCCCTCCACTTT
CASGPDSYNSPLHF
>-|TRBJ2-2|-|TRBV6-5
TGTGCCAGCAGTTCCGGACAGCAGCGGGAGCTGTTTTTT
CASSSGQQRELFF
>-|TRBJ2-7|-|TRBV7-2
TGTGCCAGCAGATTAGGCCCGCTCTCTTCCTACGAGCAGTACTTC
CASRLGPLSSYEQYF
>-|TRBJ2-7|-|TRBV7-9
TGTGCCAGCAGCTTAGTTGGGAGGGGGAAGAAAGCCTACGAGCAGTACTTC
CASSLVGRGKKAYEQYF
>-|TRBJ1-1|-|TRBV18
TGTGCCAGCTCACCACCGTCATCGGGGAGCGCTGAAGCTTTCTTT
CASSPPSSGSAEAFF
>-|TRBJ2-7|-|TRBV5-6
TGTGCCAGCAGCTTAGGTTCCTTCGGAAACTACGAGCAGTACTTC
CASSLGSFGNYEQYF
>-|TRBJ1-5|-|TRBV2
TGTGCCAGCAGTGACCGACAGCTCAATCAGCCCCAGCATTTT
CASSDRQLNQPQHF
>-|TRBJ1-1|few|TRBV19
TGTGCCAGTACCCTCGGACCTTACGCCCTCCGATGGGACACTGAAGCTTTCTTT
CASTLGPYALRWDTEAFF
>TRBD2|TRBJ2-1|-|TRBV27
TGTGCCAGCAGTCTCCAGCGGGGAACCTACAATGAGCAGTTCTTC
CASSLQRGTYNEQFF
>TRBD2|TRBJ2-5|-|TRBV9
TGTGCCAGCAGCGATGGACTAGCGGGAGTCGCGGAGACCCAGTACTTC
CASSDGLAGVAETQYF
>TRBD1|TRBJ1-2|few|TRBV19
TGTGCCAGTCGACAGGGGGCTGGCTATGGCTACACCTTC
CASRQGAGYGYTF
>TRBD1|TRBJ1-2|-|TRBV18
TGTGCCAGCTCACTGGACAGGGTGGACTATGGCTACACCTTC
CASSLDRVDYGYTF
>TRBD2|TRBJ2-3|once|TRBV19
TGTGCCAGTAGTATAGCCGGCGCTAGCGGGAGCACAGATACGCAGTATTTT
CASSIAGASGSTDTQYF
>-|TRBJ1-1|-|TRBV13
TGTGCCAGCAGCTCCTCCAGGGTTATGAACACTGAAGCTTTCTTT
CASSSSRVMNTEAFF
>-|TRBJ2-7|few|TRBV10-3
TGTGCCATCAGTGAGTCCGGGTTGAAGGAGTACTTC
CAISESGLKEYF
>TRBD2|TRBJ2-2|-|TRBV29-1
TGCAGCGTTGAACCTAGCGGGAACAGGGCCACCGGGGAGCTGTTTTTT
CSVEPSGNRATGELFF
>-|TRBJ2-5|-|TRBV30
TGTGCCTGGAGGAAGAGGGGCCCAGAGACCCAGTACTTC
CAWRKRGPETQYF
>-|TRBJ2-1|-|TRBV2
TGTGCCAGCAGTGGAGGTTTCAGCTCCTACAATGAGCAGTTCTTC
CASSGGFSSYNEQFF
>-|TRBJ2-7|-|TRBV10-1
TGCGCCAGCAGTCCTCCGGGGTCCTACGAGCAGTACTTC
CASSPPGSYEQYF
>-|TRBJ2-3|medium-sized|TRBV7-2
TGTGCCAGCAGCTTAGACCCGGGGGGCATGACAGATACGCAGTATTTT
CASSLDPGGMTDTQYF
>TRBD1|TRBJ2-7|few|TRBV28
TGTGCCAGCAGAAAATGGGACAGGGGGTACGAGCAGTACTTC
CASRKWDRGYEQYF
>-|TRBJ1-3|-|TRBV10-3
TGTGCCATCAGTGAAAAGGGTAGGTTTGGAAACACCATATATTTT
CAISEKGRFGNTIYF
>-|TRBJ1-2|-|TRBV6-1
TGTGCCAGCATACGAACGGGGGGAGGACCCTATGGCTACACCTTC
CASIRTGGGPYGYTF
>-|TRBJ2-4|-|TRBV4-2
TGTGCCAGCAGCCAAGAATTAAACAGGGTTGAAAACATTCAGTACTTC
CASSQELNRVENIQYF